This TCR beta chain was profiled in a study of T cell repertoires in cytomegalovirus infection. Study context: Selected CMV epitopes included recently identified HLA-C-restricted ones as well as well-studied HLA-B-restricted ones. Matching HLA type, along with CMV infection, was indicated by public TCR beta signatures. The study's findings and limits: The ex vivo response was dominated by HLA-C-restricted CMV-specific TCR beta clonotypes.

The V end lost 7 bases, the J end lost 4 bases, and 11 bases lay between the germline ends. The germline gives CDR1 LNHDA, CDR2 SQIVND (reference sequence). This CDR3 contains 14 residues. A single record per CDR3 protein comes from TCRdb applying MiXCR to the reads. The sample lists 830,000 or so distinct CDR3 sequences; about 31% were seen once. This clonotype came up a few times. Its cognate antigen is unknown. The origin of this receptor is a human donor in good health (CMV status not recorded). Some clones in this sample may be carry-over from other donors' samples. The rearrangement joins TRBV19 to TRBJ2-6, with D unclear. Sample: cultured CD8+ T cells from PBMCs, taken from culture after CMV antigen stimulation. The CDR3 coding sequence is TGTGCCAGTACGCCCAAATCCGGGGCCAACGTCCTGACTTTC. It encodes CASTPKSGANVLTF.